The next 6 T cell receptor beta chains were all read from a single sample in a study of blood T cell repertoires in COVID-19. Profiled with immunoSEQ multiplex PCR; TCRdb holds only in-frame clones, not every one. This sample yields about 61,000 clones, of which around 77% are seen a single time; roughly 20% belongs to the top ten. The sample comprised peripheral blood. These receptors all stem from a man older than 75 with active or convalescent COVID-19.

The J gene is TRBJ2-4, the V gene TRBV3-1 (or the pseudogene TRBV3-2); TRBD2 aligns across 14 bases. CDR1 LGHDT and CDR2 YNNKEL come from the germline V gene (reference sequence). This CDR3 spans 18 amino acids. The junction had 4 bases not matched to a gene; V was cut back by 1 base and J by 2 bases. DNA for the CDR3: TGTGCCAGCAGCCAAGGGGGACTAGCGGGAGTAACCAAAAACATTCAGTACTTC. Protein product: CASSQGGLAGVTKNIQYF.

The V and J genes are TRBV30 and TRBJ1-1, with no clear D. Germline CDR1 GTSNPN, CDR2 SVGIG (reference sequence). The CDR3 has 13 residues. Trimming removed 1 base at V and 4 bases at J, with 10 bases between. The CDR3 nucleotides are TGTGCCTGGAGTGCAACCGGCGGCACTGAAGCTTTCTTT. It encodes CAWSATGGTEAFF.

The chain recombines TRBV24-1 with TRBJ2-5; D call uncertain. Trimming removed 4 bases from V and 2 bases from J, with 7 bases in between. CDR1 KGHDR and CDR2 SFDVKD come from the germline V gene. The CDR3 sequence is 13 residues long. The CDR3, as DNA: TGTGCCACCAGTGACCCCCCTCAAGAGACCCAGTACTTC. Protein sequence: CATSDPPQETQYF.

The rearrangement uses TRBV18 and TRBJ1-1; 10 bases line up with TRBD1. The junction had 5 bases not matched to a gene; V was cut back by 5 bases and J by 5 bases. The CDR3 sequence is 14 residues long. CDR1 and CDR2 (germline): KGHSH, LQKENI. CDR3 in amino acids: CASSTTGGGTEAFF. For the CDR3, the DNA is TGTGCCAGCTCAACGACAGGGGGCGGGACTGAAGCTTTCTTT.

This clone was seen only a few times. The chain couples TRBV5-4 to TRBJ2-6; the D is unclear. This CDR3 has 15 residues. Per germline, CDR1 SGHNT and CDR2 YYREEE (reference sequence). The V and J ends lost 5 bases and 0 bases respectively, with 9 bases between them. CDR3 residues: CASSSFISGANVLTF. The CDR3 DNA sequence: TGTGCCAGCAGTAGCTTTATCTCTGGGGCCAACGTCCTGACTTTC.

V gene TRBV19 combines with J gene TRBJ2-1; 9 bases are shared with TRBD2. CDR1 and CDR2 from the germline V gene are LNHDA and SQIVND (reference sequence). The J segment lost 3 bases and the V segment lost 4 bases, leaving 16 bases of the junction unmatched. This CDR3 spans 19 amino acids. The CDR3 protein is CASSTWGGLLAGSYNEQFF. In DNA form, the CDR3 reads TGTGCCAGTAGTACGTGGGGCGGTCTTCTAGCGGGAAGCTACAATGAGCAGTTCTTC.